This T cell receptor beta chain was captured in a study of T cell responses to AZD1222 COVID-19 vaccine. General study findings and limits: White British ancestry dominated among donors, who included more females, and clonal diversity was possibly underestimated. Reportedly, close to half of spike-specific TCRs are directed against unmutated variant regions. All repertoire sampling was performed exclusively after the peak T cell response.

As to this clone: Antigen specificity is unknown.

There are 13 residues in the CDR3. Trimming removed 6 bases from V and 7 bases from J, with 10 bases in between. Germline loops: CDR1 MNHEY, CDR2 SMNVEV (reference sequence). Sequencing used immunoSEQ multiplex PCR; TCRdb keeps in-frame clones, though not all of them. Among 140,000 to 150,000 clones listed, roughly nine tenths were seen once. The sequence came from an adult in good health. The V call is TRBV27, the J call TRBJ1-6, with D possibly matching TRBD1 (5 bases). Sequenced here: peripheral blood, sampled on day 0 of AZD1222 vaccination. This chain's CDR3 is CASRQTDNSPLHF. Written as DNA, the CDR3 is TGTGCCAGCAGGCAGACAGACAATTCACCCCTCCACTTT.